This entry concerns a single T cell receptor beta chain. Its antigen is undetermined. A much bigger clone sits one base away, suggesting this may be a read error. CDR3 length equals 13 residues. J was trimmed by 11 bases and V by 5 bases; bases with no gene match: 7. Germline V lookup: CDR1 SGHTA, CDR2 FQGNSA. This entry belongs to a study of T cells in Graves' hyperthyroidism and ophthalmopathy. Study background: Blood was drawn when the patient was first diagnosed and still untreated.

Study findings and constraints: It was a median roughly 6.5 months before onset that the model predicted ophthalmopathy.

What was amplified from RNA transcripts were TCR beta CDR3 regions. The HTBI primer set was used in a first-round RT-PCR of the TCR CDR3. TCRdb re-analysed the multiplex PCR reads in MiXCR, keeping a single row per CDR3 protein. The sample holds 350,000 to 400,000 distinct CDR3 sequences; approximately 15% are singletons and the top ten take roughly 9.6%. The sequence came from an older woman with Graves' hyperthyroidism. The chain couples TRBV7-2 to TRBJ2-5; 11 nucleotides agree with TRBD2. Material for sequencing was blood. This CDR3 is CASSVLAGGPQYF. In nucleotides, the CDR3 is TGTGCCAGCAGCGTTTTAGCGGGAGGGCCTCAGTACTTC.